The count of the clone carrying this TCR beta chain is one. Its antigen is unidentified. This record belongs to a study of graft-versus-host responses after intestinal transplantation. Across the study: Recipients got multivisceral, liver-intestinal, or isolated intestinal transplants. Every recipient had anti-thymocyte globulin induction and around three years of tacrolimus plus steroids. Study findings and constraints: Researchers found GvH clones in recipient marrow, and some showed up first in ileum or blood.

With 2 bases clipped from V and 8 bases from J, the junction kept 9 bases outside the gene matches. The CDR3 contains 17 residues. Germline lookup yields CDR1 SGHDN and CDR2 FVKESK. Some clones are missing from TCRdb's copy, which holds only in-frame ones; the method was immunoSEQ multiplex PCR. The sample lists some 45,000 clones; about 91% were seen once. The V call is TRBV14, the J call TRBJ2-1, with TRBD2 identical over 13 bases. The TCR sequence derives from a human patient who received an intestinal transplant, so some T cells may come from the graft donor. Source: PBMCs, taken 524 days after transplant. The CDR3 nucleotides are TGTGCCAGCAGCCAACTCCGGACTAGCGGGAGTTTCTATGAGCAGTTCTTC. It is translated as CASSQLRTSGSFYEQFF.